This T cell receptor (beta chain) was identified in a study of T cells in Graves' hyperthyroidism and ophthalmopathy. Findings and caveats of the study: Stable hyperthyroidism was told apart from ophthalmopathy by a model built on 13 V-J features.

On this clonotype itself: Its antigen is unknown.

RNA transcripts served as the template for amplifying TCR beta CDR3 regions. The TCR CDR3 was amplified in a first-round RT-PCR using the HTBI primer set. TCRdb re-analysed the multiplex PCR reads in MiXCR, keeping a single row per CDR3 protein. The sample has about 770,000 distinct CDR3 sequences; around 20% are singletons. The V end lost 0 bases, the J end lost 0 bases, and 10 bases lay between the germline ends. Per the germline V gene, CDR1 is SGDLS and CDR2 is YYNGEE. This CDR3 is built from 16 residues. The receptor was derived from a woman in her 50s with Graves' hyperthyroidism that later progressed to Graves' ophthalmopathy. Material: blood. The rearrangement links TRBV9 to TRBJ1-3; D unresolved. The CDR3 region has the DNA TGTGCCAGCAGCGTAGGGGAGCGGGCCTCTGGAAACACCATATATTTT. Translation: CASSVGERASGNTIYF.